The 14 T cell receptor beta chains below come from one sample, sequenced in a study of blood T cells in healthy people across ages. Together with a sample-barcoded 5' primer, a J-beta primer mix was included in a second PCR lasting about 7 to 11 cycles. A single record per CDR3 protein comes from TCRdb applying MiXCR to the 5' RACE reads. The sample lists 1.5 million to 2 million distinct CDR3 sequences, 28% seen once, with roughly 8.2% in the top ten. Sequencing was performed on blood. The receptors originated from a woman between 25 and 40 years old in good health.

This clonotype showed up just a few times. The chain couples TRBV6-6 to TRBJ2-7; the D is unclear. Germline V CDR1 and CDR2: MNHNY, SVGAGI (reference sequence). Trimming left V 8 bases short and J 2 bases short, with 10 bases between. The length of the CDR3 is 12 residues. For the CDR3, the DNA is TGTGCCAGCGGAGACAAGACCTACGAGCAGTACTTC. Its protein product is CASGDKTYEQYF.

Turning to this clonotype: This may come from a read error, since a much larger clone is one base off. V is TRBV4-2 and J is TRBJ2-7, with TRBD1 as a possible D gene (5 bases). Germline CDR1 is LGHNA and CDR2 is YNFKEQ. V was pared by 1 base and J by 6 bases, with 16 bases between. The CDR3 sequence is 15 residues long. The CDR3 reads CASSQVEAGPLEQYF. CDR3 coding DNA: TGTGCCAGCAGCCAAGTTGAAGCAGGGCCCCTCGAGCAGTACTTC.

The chain couples TRBV20-1 to TRBJ1-2; a possible D gene is TRBD1 (5 bases). Germline CDR1 DFQATT, CDR2 SNEGSKA (reference sequence). V shed 0 bases and J shed 6 bases, with 14 bases lying between them. The CDR3 has 14 residues. The CDR3 DNA follows: TGCAGTGCTAGAGATCCGATAGGAGGGGATGGCTACACCTTC. Translation gives CSARDPIGGDGYTF.

The genes are TRBV27 and TRBJ2-1, with a weak D call TRBD1 (5 bases). Between the trimmed V and J ends, which lost 2 bases and 7 bases, there was a span of 15 bases. The germline CDR1 and CDR2 sequences are MNHEY and SMNVEV (reference sequence). The CDR3 has 15 residues. Here the CDR3 reads CASSLKGLIRNEQFF. The CDR3 region has the DNA TGTGCCAGCAGTTTAAAGGGGCTAATAAGGAATGAGCAGTTCTTC.

This clonotype showed up many times. The chain recombines TRBV12-3 or TRBV12-4 with TRBJ2-7; D possibly corresponds to TRBD2 (5 bases). The V gene lost 8 bases and the J gene lost 3 bases, with 11 bases spanning the gap. The CDR3 loop spans 12 amino acids. CDR3 in amino acids: CASARGNYEQYF. DNA for the CDR3: TGTGCCAGCGCTCGAGGGAACTACGAGCAGTACTTC.

V is TRBV15 and J is TRBJ2-7; D tentatively reads TRBD1 or TRBD2 (5 bases each). The CDR3 loop spans 13 amino acids. Trimming removed 4 bases from V and 6 bases from J, with 13 bases in between. The germline gives CDR1 LNHNV, CDR2 YYDKDF (reference sequence). CDR3 region: CATSKGRFLEQYF. The CDR3 nucleotides are TGTGCCACCAGCAAGGGACGTTTCCTCGAGCAGTACTTC.

The chain couples TRBV20-1 to TRBJ2-5; D is perhaps TRBD2 (6 bases). The J call is doubtful: the DNA matches TRBJ2-7 better. Looked up from germline, CDR1 is DFQATT and CDR2 is SNEGSKA (reference sequence). The CDR3 covers 15 residues. The CDR3 DNA reads as TGCAGTGCTAAAGATCATCGACTAGGTTTCTACGAGCAGTACTTC. This sequence encodes CSAKDHRLGFYEQYF.

This clonotype came up once. At one end, the junction sequence differs from germline, possibly due to a read error. The chain recombines TRBV20-1 with TRBJ2-1, with 8 positions matching TRBD2. Germline V gene sequence: CDR1 DFQATT, CDR2 SNEGSKA (reference sequence). The CDR3 spans 18 residues. CDR3 bases: TGCAGTGCTAGAAGCCGGAGAGGAGATAGCGGGGTAGGGAGTGAGCAGGTCTTC. Its protein product is CSARSRRGDSGVGSEQVF.

The chain has TRBV6-5 and TRBJ1-5; weak D call: TRBD1 (5 bases). The V end was cut by 4 bases, the J end by 3 bases, with 10 bases between. Germline lookup yields CDR1 MNHEY and CDR2 SVGAGI. This CDR3 comprises 14 residues. CDR3 bases: TGTGCCAGCAGTTCCGACAGCGCCAATCAGCCCCAGCATTTT. Translation gives CASSSDSANQPQHF.

The genes are TRBV4-2 and TRBJ2-5, with 8 positions matching TRBD2. V lost 6 bases, J lost 3 bases, and 9 bases stayed unmatched. Germline CDR1 reads LGHNA; CDR2 reads YNFKEQ. CDR3 length: 15 residues. The CDR3 loop is CASSPGRGEKETQYF. CDR3 nucleotide sequence: TGTGCCAGCAGTCCCGGGAGGGGAGAAAAAGAGACCCAGTACTTC.

This clonotype has a handful of counts. Here the CDR3 DNA reads TGTGCCAGCTCACAGAAAACCGGGACAACCCTCTACGAGCAGTACTTC. The encoded protein is CASSQKTGTTLYEQYF. This rearrangement joins TRBV18 to TRBJ2-7; D perhaps matches TRBD1 (6 bases). Trimming shortened V by 4 bases and J by 3 bases, and 19 bases separated the two germline ends. Germline-derived CDR1 and CDR2 are KGHSH and LQKENI. The CDR3 runs to 16 residues. The whole variable domain, remainder taken from reference TRBV18 and TRBJ2-7, is NAGVMQNPRHLVRRRGQEARLRCSPMKGHSHVYWYRQLPEEGLKFMVYLQKENIIDESGMPKERFSAEFPKEGPSILRIQQVVRGDSAAYFCASSQKTGTTLYEQYFGPGTRLTVT.

This clonotype appeared many times. The V and J genes are TRBV6-6 and TRBJ2-5; weak D call: TRBD1 (5 bases). CDR1 is MNHNY and CDR2 is SVGAGI in the germline V gene (reference sequence). Trimming shortened V by 0 bases and J by 1 base, and 9 bases separated the two germline ends. The CDR3 spans 15 residues. The CDR3 spells CASSYSAGLQETQYF. In DNA, the CDR3 is TGTGCCAGCAGTTACTCGGCAGGGCTCCAAGAGACCCAGTACTTC.

Only a few counts were recorded for this clonotype. The chain carries TRBV20-1 and TRBJ2-7; D not certain. The CDR3 contains 14 residues. Germline CDR1 reads DFQATT; CDR2 reads SNEGSKA (reference sequence). Deletions cut 6 bases from V and 2 bases from J, with 17 bases between. The CDR3 sequence: CSAREVNYAYEQYF. The CDR3 coding sequence is TGCAGTGCGCGTGAGGTGAATTACGCCTACGAGCAGTACTTC.

This clonotype showed up many times. This chain links TRBV12-3 or TRBV12-4 with TRBJ2-3; perhaps D is TRBD1 or TRBD2 (6 bases each). The length of the CDR3 is 14 residues. Trimming left V 7 bases short and J 3 bases short, with 14 bases between. CDR3 coding DNA: TGTGCCAGCACTCCTGGGGGGCAAACAGATACGCAGTATTTT. The encoded protein is CASTPGGQTDTQYF.